This passage covers 20 T cell receptor beta chains from one sample sequenced in a study of shared clonotypes between healthy human individuals. The assay was immunoSEQ multiplex PCR, and TCRdb's table has in-frame clones only and misses some. The sample lists 190,000 or so clones; around 63% were seen once. The sample consisted of memory CD4+ T cells sorted from blood. Described subset: CD45RA-negative fraction. These receptors all stem from a man aged 25-45 years in good health.

This clone has only one observation. This chain uses TRBV11-2 with TRBJ2-1; 8 nucleotides match TRBD1. CDR1 is SGHAT and CDR2 is FQNNGV in the germline V gene. CDR3 length: 15 residues. Losses at the gene ends were 1 base for V and 5 bases for J; bases not matched to a gene: 4. The CDR3 loop is CASSLVRGRDNEQFF. In DNA, the CDR3 is TGTGCCAGCAGCTTAGTCAGGGGGCGCGACAATGAGCAGTTCTTC.

This chain uses TRBV9 with TRBJ2-1; D gene uncertain. Trimming pared 0 bases from V and 4 bases from J, leaving 8 bases between. CDR1 and CDR2 from the germline V gene are SGDLS and YYNGEE. The CDR3 length is 14 residues. CDR3 residues: CASSVAPSYNEQFF. The CDR3 DNA reads as TGTGCCAGCAGCGTAGCCCCGTCGTACAATGAGCAGTTCTTC.

V usage is TRBV10-1 and J usage is TRBJ2-1, with 11 bases matching TRBD2. V shed 4 bases, J shed 4 bases, and the junction held 0 bases outside the gene matches. This CDR3 is 14 amino acids long. In germline, CDR1 is WNHNN, CDR2 SYGVQD (reference sequence). The CDR3 DNA is TGCGCCAGCAGTGGACTAGCGGGATACAATGAGCAGTTCTTC. It codes for CASSGLAGYNEQFF.

This clone was picked up a small number of times. The chain is built from TRBV5-1 and TRBJ2-6; D is unresolved. This CDR3 is 17 amino acids long. CDR1 and CDR2 from the germline V gene are SGHRS and YFSETQ. Trimming cost V 0 bases and J 3 bases, with 13 bases left between them. The CDR3 sequence: CASSLDSRVSGANVLTF. The CDR3 DNA reads as TGCGCCAGCAGCTTGGATTCCAGAGTCAGTGGGGCCAACGTCCTGACTTTC. The complete variable domain, with remaining parts taken from reference TRBV5-1 and TRBJ2-6, reads KAGVTQTPRYLIKTRGQQVTLSCSPISGHRSVSWYQQTPGQGLQFLFEYFSETQRNKGNFPGRFSGRQFSNSRSEMNVSTLELGDSALYLCASSLDSRVSGANVLTFGAGSRLTVL.

The chain is built from TRBV29-1 and TRBJ2-6, with D hard to call. The CDR3 is made up of 15 amino acids. Trimming took 0 bases from V and 2 from J, leaving 8 bases between them. From germline, CDR1 is SQVTM and CDR2 ANQGSEA. CDR3 loop: CSVEDSATGANVLTF. In DNA, the CDR3 is TGCAGCGTTGAAGATTCCGCAACTGGGGCCAACGTCCTGACTTTC. Supplemented by reference TRBV29-1 and TRBJ2-6, the full variable domain reads SAVISQKPSRDICQRGTSLTIQCQVDSQVTMMFWYRQQPGQSLTLIATANQGSEATYESGFVIDKFPISRPNLTFSTLTVSNMSPEDSSIYLCSVEDSATGANVLTFGAGSRLTVL.

The chain's CDR3 is CASSVNLDSLRQYF. The DNA for the CDR3 is TGTGCCAGCAGCGTCAACCTGGACAGCCTCAGGCAGTACTTC. The chain has TRBV9 and TRBJ2-7, with TRBD1 as a possible D gene (6 bases). Germline CDR1 is SGDLS and CDR2 is YYNGEE. The CDR3 extends over 14 amino acids. V was clipped by 2 bases and J by 9 bases, with 18 bases between them.

The CDR3 region is CASSRDGYGYTF. The CDR3 DNA sequence: TGTGCCAGCAGCCGGGACGGCTATGGCTACACCTTC. The chain links TRBV7-3 to TRBJ1-2, with D perhaps TRBD1 (5 bases). Germline assignment: CDR1 SGHTA and CDR2 FQGTGA. CDR3 length equals 12 residues. Trimming took 5 bases from V and 4 from J, leaving 8 bases between them.

This clone was observed a single time. This CDR3 is CASSRRLSAYTDTQYF. The CDR3 DNA is TGTGCCAGCAGCCGCCGTCTTTCGGCGTACACAGATACGCAGTATTTT. The chain joins TRBV7-2 to TRBJ2-3; D gene uncertain. The ends were cut back, 5 bases at V and 2 bases at J, with 17 bases in the middle. The CDR3 loop spans 16 amino acids. Germline assignment: CDR1 SGHTA and CDR2 FQGNSA.

The count of this clone is one. This chain connects TRBV15 to TRBJ2-7; D might be TRBD1 (6 bases). Trimming took off 0 bases at V and 0 bases at J, with 9 bases between the two ends. Germline V CDR1 and CDR2: LNHNV, YYDKDF (reference sequence). This CDR3 has 15 residues. The CDR3 DNA sequence: TGTGCCACCAGCAGAGATATACAGGGCTCCTACGAGCAGTACTTC. It yields the protein CATSRDIQGSYEQYF.

The chain uses TRBV2 and TRBJ1-1; tentative D call: TRBD1 (6 bases). The V and J ends lost 7 bases and 0 bases respectively, with 9 bases between them. In germline, CDR1 is SNHLY, CDR2 FYNNEI. The CDR3 is 13 residues long. CDR3 in DNA: TGTGCCAGCACCCCAGGGGTGAACACTGAAGCTTTCTTT. It is translated as CASTPGVNTEAFF.

This chain links TRBV29-1 with TRBJ2-5, with 9 bases lining up with TRBD2. CDR3 size: 15 residues. Germline V gives CDR1 SQVTM, CDR2 ANQGSEA. V lost 0 bases to trimming and J lost 2 bases; unmatched junction nucleotides: 4. CDR3 protein: CSVEDFLAGQETQYF. The CDR3 nucleotides are TGCAGCGTTGAAGATTTTCTAGCGGGACAAGAGACCCAGTACTTC.

This rearrangement joins TRBV5-5 to TRBJ1-2; D is undetermined. The CDR3 loop spans 14 amino acids. Trimming took off 1 base at V and 0 bases at J, with 7 bases between the two ends. Germline V gives CDR1 SGHKS, CDR2 YYEKEE (reference sequence). CDR3 DNA sequence: TGTGCCAGCAGCTTGATGGGGACTAACTATGGCTACACCTTC. It yields the protein CASSLMGTNYGYTF.

This clone showed up just a few times. The chain is built from TRBV19 and TRBJ2-7, with 7 bases aligning to TRBD2. The CDR3 sequence is 14 residues long. Germline V gene sequence: CDR1 LNHDA, CDR2 SQIVND (reference sequence). The V segment lost 5 bases and the J segment 3 bases; nucleotides outside the gene matches: 7. CDR3 sequence reads: CASSSLASFYEQYF. CDR3 coding DNA: TGTGCCAGTAGTTCACTAGCGAGCTTCTACGAGCAGTACTTC.

V and J are TRBV7-8 and TRBJ2-1; 14 bases map to TRBD2. Germline CDR1 reads SGHVS; CDR2 reads FQNEAQ. CDR3 length: 22 residues. J lost 0 bases, V lost 5 bases, and 18 bases had no gene match. The CDR3: CASSQTRTSGRRAGSSYNEQFF. CDR3 DNA: TGTGCCAGCAGCCAGACAAGGACTAGCGGGAGGCGCGCCGGATCCTCCTACAATGAGCAGTTCTTC.

This clone was recorded once. This chain links TRBV2 with TRBJ2-3; D not certain. V lost 2 bases and J lost 0, with 9 bases in between. The CDR3 is made up of 15 amino acids. CDR1 and CDR2 (germline): SNHLY, FYNNEI. The CDR3 coding sequence is TGTGCCAGCAGTGAATCGGTTCTGAGCACAGATACGCAGTATTTT. Protein sequence: CASSESVLSTDTQYF.

There are a few counts of this clone. The CDR3 nucleotides are TGTGCCAGCAGCTCCCCCGGACAAGGAGCCTACGAGCAGTACTTC. It yields the protein CASSSPGQGAYEQYF. This sequence joins TRBV5-4 and TRBJ2-7; D is perhaps TRBD1 (5 bases). Germline V gene data show CDR1 as SGHNT and CDR2 as YYREEE (reference sequence). V lost 3 bases to trimming and J lost 2 bases, with 15 bases between them. The CDR3 has 15 amino acids.

Concerning this clone itself: Other DNA sequences in this sample translate to the same CDR3. The genes are TRBV5-5 and TRBJ2-2, with D unresolved. V gave up 0 bases and J gave up 5 bases, with 8 bases separating them. Germline loops: CDR1 SGHKS, CDR2 YYEKEE (reference sequence). The CDR3 totals 14 residues. CDR3 coding DNA: TGTGCCAGCAGCTTGGGCCAGGATACCGGGGAGCTGTTTTTT. This sequence encodes CASSLGQDTGELFF. The complete variable domain, with remaining parts taken from reference TRBV5-5 and TRBJ2-2, reads DAGVTQSPTHLIKTRGQQVTLRCSPISGHKSVSWYQQVLGQGPQFIFQYYEKEERGRGNFPDRFSARQFPNYSSELNVNALLLGDSALYLCASSLGQDTGELFFGEGSRLTVL.

J is TRBJ2-3 and V is TRBV5-4, with D perhaps being TRBD1 or TRBD2 (6 bases each). The CDR3 runs to 16 residues. Germline V gene lookup returns CDR1 SGHNT and CDR2 YYREEE (reference sequence). The V end lost 0 bases, the J end lost 2 bases, and 13 bases lay between the germline ends. As DNA, the CDR3 is TGTGCCAGCAGCTTGGCCATAGGGGGGACCACAGATACGCAGTATTTT. This translates into CASSLAIGGTTDTQYF.

This chain connects TRBV11-2 to TRBJ2-3; D may be TRBD2 (6 bases). The germline V gene has CDR1 SGHAT and CDR2 FQNNGV. V shed 4 bases and J shed 3 bases, with 14 bases lying between them. The CDR3 consists of 15 residues. The CDR3 here is CASSSIAEGTDTQYF. CDR3 in DNA: TGTGCCAGCAGCTCCATAGCGGAGGGGACAGATACGCAGTATTTT.

On this clone: Other nucleotide sequences from this sample produce the same CDR3. The chain couples TRBV7-2 to TRBJ2-1; no clear D gene. The germline V and J ends were trimmed by 4 bases and 6 bases, with 4 bases remaining between them. This CDR3 has 11 amino acids. Germline V lookup: CDR1 SGHTA, CDR2 FQGNSA. The CDR3 spells CASSSLNEQFF. The CDR3 bases are TGTGCCAGCAGCTCCCTCAATGAGCAGTTCTTC. The full variable domain, with the rest looked up from reference TRBV7-2 and TRBJ2-1, is GAGVSQSPSNKVTEKGKDVELRCDPISGHTALYWYRQSLGQGLEFLIYFQGNSAPDKSGLPSDRFSAERTGGSVSTLTIQRTQQEDSAVYLCASSSLNEQFFGPGTRLTVL.